Reported below is one T cell receptor (beta chain). Its target is unknown. Trimming took off 5 bases at V and 1 base at J, with 15 bases between the two ends. The length of the CDR3 is 15 residues. Germline CDR1 and CDR2: PRHDT and FYEKMQ (reference sequence). The data originate from a study of T cell responses to AZD1222 COVID-19 vaccine. Whole-study results and caveats: Donors skewed white British and female; clonal diversity was possibly underestimated.

Repertoires were generated with immunoSEQ multiplex PCR, while TCRdb's copy carries only in-frame clones and drops some. Counted here are 100,000 to 150,000 clones, around 89% occurring once; the ten biggest clones make up around 1.5%. The sequences come from peripheral blood, collected on day 0 of AZD1222 vaccination. The TCR sequence derives from an adult in good health. The V call is TRBV13, the J call TRBJ2-7, with D possibly matching TRBD1 (7 bases). CDR3 in DNA: TGTGCCAGCAGCCCATCGCAGGGGGGATCCTACGAGCAGTACTTC. Amino acids: CASSPSQGGSYEQYF.